A selection of T cell receptor beta chains follows, all from one sample in a study of blood T cell repertoires in COVID-19. Clones were sequenced by immunoSEQ multiplex PCR, and TCRdb holds only the in-frame ones, with some missing. The table lists roughly 300,000 clones, approximately 91% of them singletons. The source material was peripheral blood. The receptors stem from a woman in her twenties or thirties with COVID-19, enrolled during active disease. Each CDR3 is given with its conserved first and last residue. The order of the fields is J gene, V gene, CDR3 protein.

>TRBJ1-2|TRBV5-8
CASSGRVGYGYTF
>TRBJ1-1|TRBV19
CASSIGVNTEAFF
>TRBJ2-7|TRBV5-1
CASSLGPGVAYEQYF
>TRBJ1-1|TRBV30
CAWSVGGTEAFF
>TRBJ1-5|TRBV7-9
CASSSFSNQPQHF
>TRBJ2-7|TRBV6-5
CASRASGGTYEQYF
>TRBJ2-7|TRBV2
CASSDGTGVSYEQYF
>TRBJ2-1|TRBV3-1/TRBV3-2
CASSQDPGAGVAVQFF
>TRBJ1-5|TRBV5-3
CARSPDRVYSNQPQHF
>TRBJ1-1|TRBV7-8
CASSRGDRLNTEAFF
>TRBJ2-5|TRBV6-5
CASTSSSGSVGTQYF
>TRBJ2-1|TRBV6-8
CASSSGTDVNNEQFF